This T cell receptor beta chain was found in a study of blood T cells in healthy people across ages. Isolation per sample recovered at least 7 million PBMCs. The CDR3 extends over 13 amino acids. V was pared by 1 base and J by 6 bases, with 8 bases between. Germline lookup yields CDR1 KGHDR and CDR2 SFDVKD. This clonotype came up a few times. The second PCR ran roughly 7 to 12 cycles with a sample-barcoded 5' primer and J-beta primers. MiXCR was run by TCRdb on the 5' RACE reads, yielding one entry per CDR3 protein. This repertoire shows just under 750,000 distinct CDR3 sequences, about a fifth found once; its top ten account for about 22%.

The TCR comes from a man in his 70s in good health. This sequence joins TRBV24-1 and TRBJ1-2; no definite D call. What was sequenced was blood. Here the CDR3 reads CATSDFDWDGYTF. DNA for the CDR3: TGTGCCACCAGTGATTTCGATTGGGATGGCTACACCTTC.